The 8 T cell receptor beta chains reported below all come from one sample, sequenced in a study of OX40 agonist ivuxolimab in advanced cancers. Profiling relied on immunoSEQ multiplex PCR, and the TCRdb table lists in-frame clones only, not all of them. Of about 82,000 clones detected, roughly 92% appear once; the ten largest clones hold 0.6% to 0.7%. This specimen consisted of CD4+ or CD8+ T cells sorted from blood, obtained in a trial of the OX40 agonist ivuxolimab. The receptor set was obtained from an adult with an advanced solid tumor such as melanoma, head and neck, liver or kidney cancer.

The chain couples TRBV6-1 to TRBJ2-2; no definite D call. Germline CDR1 MNHNS, CDR2 SASEGT. The CDR3 has 15 amino acids. Trimming took off 2 bases at V and 1 base at J, with 8 bases between the two ends. CDR3 loop: CASSERRQNTGELFF. In DNA form, the CDR3 reads TGTGCCAGCAGTGAAAGAAGACAGAACACCGGGGAGCTGTTTTTT.

The chain uses TRBV2 and TRBJ2-7; D perhaps matches TRBD1 (6 bases). Per germline, CDR1 SNHLY and CDR2 FYNNEI. Deletions cut 6 bases from V and 4 bases from J, with 22 bases between. The CDR3 runs 16 residues. This CDR3 reads CASRKIGTGNPYEQYF. In nucleotides, the CDR3 is TGTGCCAGCAGGAAGATAGGCACAGGGAACCCATACGAGCAGTACTTC.

In DNA form, the CDR3 reads TGCGCCAGCAGTCCCGGGGGGAGCGGGGAGCTGTTTTTT. Its translation is CASSPGGSGELFF. The rearrangement uses TRBV10-1 and TRBJ2-2, with 7 nucleotides matching TRBD2. Germline CDR1 reads WNHNN; CDR2 reads SYGVQD (reference sequence). Trimming cost V 5 bases and J 7 bases; bases outside gene matches: 4. The CDR3 runs 13 residues.

The chain's CDR3 is CASSEIGYEAFF. In nucleotides, the CDR3 is TGTGCCAGCAGTGAAATTGGATATGAAGCTTTCTTT. V and J are TRBV2 and TRBJ1-1; D remains unclear. V lost 2 bases and J lost 7, with 8 bases in between. CDR1 is SNHLY and CDR2 is FYNNEI in the germline V gene. This CDR3 contains 12 residues.

The genes are TRBV2 and TRBJ2-2, with D possibly being TRBD1 (5 bases). In germline, CDR1 is SNHLY, CDR2 FYNNEI. The germline V and J ends were trimmed by 5 bases and 4 bases, with 11 bases remaining between them. This CDR3 has 14 amino acids. In DNA, the CDR3 is TGTGCCAGCAGTCCAACAGGATCCACCGGGGAGCTGTTTTTT. As protein: CASSPTGSTGELFF.

This chain joins TRBV13 and TRBJ1-1; 7 bases match TRBD1. Trimming took 5 bases from V and 6 from J; bases not matched to a gene: 9. This CDR3 comprises 14 residues. Germline CDR1 PRHDT, CDR2 FYEKMQ (reference sequence). The CDR3 bases are TGTGCCAGCAGCCACCGACAGGGACCCTCTGAAGCTTTCTTT. This translates into CASSHRQGPSEAFF.

The chain carries TRBV7-3 and TRBJ2-1; 8 nucleotides line up with TRBD1. V was clipped by 0 bases and J by 0 bases; unmatched bases: 1. The germline CDR1 and CDR2 sequences are SGHTA and FQGTGA. The length of the CDR3 is 16 residues. CDR3 nucleotides: TGTGCCAGCAGCTTAACGCAGGGGGCCTCCTACAATGAGCAGTTCTTC. Protein: CASSLTQGASYNEQFF.

The genes are TRBV30 and TRBJ1-1, with D unresolved. The CDR3 is 14 amino acids. Trimming left V 0 bases short and J 0 bases short, with 8 bases between. CDR1 and CDR2 from the germline V gene are GTSNPN and SVGIG (reference sequence). The CDR3 loop reads CAWSVSGLNTEAFF. The CDR3 coding sequence is TGTGCCTGGAGTGTAAGCGGTTTGAACACTGAAGCTTTCTTT. Using reference TRBV30 and TRBJ1-1 for the parts outside the CDR3, the full variable domain is SQTIHQWPATLVQPVGSPLSLECTVEGTSNPNLYWYRQAAGRGLQLLFYSVGIGQISSEVPQNLSASRPQDRQFILSSKKLLLSDSGFYLCAWSVSGLNTEAFFGQGTRLTVV.